This TCR beta chain was found in a study of CD8+ T cells in alopecia areata. Sequencing used cDNA as its template, made by extracting RNA and reverse transcribing it. Libraries were prepared by immunoSEQ multiplex PCR; TCRdb keeps only in-frame clonotypes and omits some of them. The sample lists a few hundred thousand clones; 35% to 40% were seen once. J lost 5 bases, V lost 1 base, and 7 bases had no gene match. Per germline, CDR1 MGHDK and CDR2 SYGVNS. This CDR3 spans 16 amino acids. Treatment described: oral pan-JAK inhibitor, 5-10 mg twice daily. Source: CD4+ T cells sorted from blood, taken around week 30, from a patient treated with tofacitinib. The source of this sequence is a human donor with alopecia areata. The chain couples TRBV25-1 to TRBJ1-1; 10 bases agree with TRBD1. As DNA, the CDR3 is TGTGCCAGCAGTGAATTTAGGACAGGGGGGAGGACTGAAGCTTTCTTT. As protein: CASSEFRTGGRTEAFF.